This TCR beta chain appears in the sequencing data of a study of patients and donors after allogeneic stem cell transplantation. Many counts were recorded for this clonotype. TCRdb analysed the RT-PCR reads with MiXCR anew, one entry per CDR3 protein. There are fewer than 75,000 distinct CDR3 sequences in the sample; about an eighth occur only once, and less than 35% lies in the top ten. CDR3 length: 14 amino acids. V lost 5 bases and J 3 bases, leaving 11 bases between the germline ends. CDR1 is SGHVS, CDR2 FNYEAQ, per germline. This receptor was identified in a human donor who was either an allogeneic HSCT recipient or a stem cell or donor lymphocyte infusion donor (not recorded which). It is not recorded whose cells these are; they may come from a transplant donor. What was sequenced was blood, either unsorted or a sorted T cell fraction (not recorded which). The rearrangement joins TRBV7-6 to TRBJ1-3; the D gene is possibly TRBD1 (5 bases). Here the CDR3 DNA reads TGTGCCAGCAGCGTGGGGGTCCGTGGAAACACCATATATTTT. Translation: CASSVGVRGNTIYF.